This T cell receptor (beta chain) was retrieved from a study of technical replicates of blood from several donors. Here immunoSEQ multiplex PCR was the method, and the copy in TCRdb shows in-frame clones only, minus some. In the table there are around 89,000 clones, about 94% of which are singletons. V was shortened by 1 base and J by 4 bases, with 12 bases between the two germline ends. CDR3 length: 15 residues. Germline CDR1 and CDR2: SGHVS and FQNEAQ. The clonotype originates from a human donor in good health. This chain connects TRBV7-8 to TRBJ2-3; D possibly corresponds to TRBD1 (6 bases). The sequenced sample was T cells isolated from PBMCs. In DNA form, the CDR3 reads TGTGCCAGCAGCTTAGAGCGCAGGGGTGCAGATACGCAGTATTTT. This codes for CASSLERRGADTQYF.